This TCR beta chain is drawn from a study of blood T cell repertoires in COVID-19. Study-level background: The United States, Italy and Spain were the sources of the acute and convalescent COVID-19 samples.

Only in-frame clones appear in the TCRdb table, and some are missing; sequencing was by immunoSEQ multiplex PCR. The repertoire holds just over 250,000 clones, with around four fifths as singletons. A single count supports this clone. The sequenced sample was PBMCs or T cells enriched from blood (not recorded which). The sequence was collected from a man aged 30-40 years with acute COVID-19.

CDR3 sequence (DNA): TGTGCCAGCAGCGCCGACGGGGGAAACACCATATATTTT. This translates into CASSADGGNTIYF. The V call is TRBV5-4, the J call TRBJ1-3; unclear D gene. The CDR3 loop spans 13 amino acids. With 4 bases removed from V and 4 bases from J, the gap between germline ends came to 9 bases. Germline V gene sequence: CDR1 SGHNT, CDR2 YYREEE (reference sequence).